These 32 T cell receptor beta chains were sequenced from one sample in a study of T cells in Graves' hyperthyroidism and ophthalmopathy. Authors of the study amplified TCR beta CDR3 regions from RNA transcripts. The HTBI primer set drove a first-round RT-PCR of the TCR CDR3. MiXCR, run by TCRdb on the multiplex PCR reads, gives a single entry per CDR3 protein. The data contain hundreds of thousands of distinct CDR3 sequences, more than 12% of them singletons. The specimen was blood. The receptors shown here come from a man between 45 and 60 years old with Graves' ophthalmopathy.

This clonotype was observed once. This clone may be a read error of a much larger clone one base away. The V and J genes are TRBV28 and TRBJ2-4; D call uncertain. In germline, CDR1 is MDHEN, CDR2 SYDVKM. This CDR3 contains 13 residues. CDR3 nucleotide sequence: TGTGCCAGCAGTTTTCAAGCCAAAAACATTCAGTGCTTC. This translates into CASSFQAKNIQCF.

The CDR3 reads CASRPPGYEQYF. The CDR3 DNA follows: TGTGCCAGCAGACCTCCGGGTTACGAGCAGTACTTC. V usage is TRBV6-1 and J usage is TRBJ2-7; D unclear. The V gene lost 6 bases and the J gene lost 4 bases, with 10 bases spanning the gap. The CDR3 has 12 amino acids. CDR1 is MNHNS and CDR2 is SASEGT in the germline V gene.

This clonotype was seen repeatedly, ten times or more. The V and J genes are TRBV5-1 and TRBJ2-7, with a tentative D call TRBD2 (5 bases). CDR3 length: 14 residues. Deletions cut 2 bases from V and 0 bases from J, with 9 bases between. Germline CDR1 and CDR2: SGHRS and YFSETQ. CDR3 DNA: TGCGCCAGCAGCTTCGAGGGTCCCTCCTACGAGCAGTACTTC. This gives the protein CASSFEGPSYEQYF.

The chain combines TRBV12-3 or TRBV12-4 with TRBJ2-3; the match to TRBD2 covers 12 bases. With 10 bases clipped from V and 2 bases from J, the junction kept 4 bases outside the gene matches. This CDR3 is 14 amino acids long. As DNA, the CDR3 is TGTGCCATCCGACTAGCGGGAGCCACAGATACGCAGTATTTT. This encodes CAIRLAGATDTQYF.

This clonotype came up many times. This chain connects TRBV7-3 to TRBJ2-2; D is possibly TRBD2 (5 bases). Trimming shortened V by 4 bases and J by 4 bases, and 10 bases separated the two germline ends. Germline CDR1 is SGHTA and CDR2 is FQGTGA. The CDR3 runs to 14 residues. CDR3 loop: CASSYSRGTGELFF. For the CDR3, the DNA is TGTGCCAGCAGCTACTCCCGGGGCACCGGGGAGCTGTTTTTT.

This clonotype has more than one count but fewer than ten. This chain joins TRBV5-6 and TRBJ2-3; 15 bases line up with TRBD2. The junction had 8 bases not matched to a gene; V was cut back by 0 bases and J by 3 bases. Germline CDR1 SGHDT, CDR2 YYEEEE. The length of the CDR3 is 19 residues. The CDR3 nucleotides are TGTGCCAGCAGCTTGGACGGACTAGCGGGAGGGCCGGGGACAGATACGCAGTATTTT. Protein: CASSLDGLAGGPGTDTQYF.

This clonotype was counted ten times or more. The chain uses TRBV7-8 and TRBJ2-2; tentatively, D is TRBD1 (6 bases). The CDR3 loop spans 17 amino acids. Germline V gene lookup returns CDR1 SGHVS and CDR2 FQNEAQ. Trimming took off 0 bases at V and 9 bases at J, with 20 bases between the two ends. The CDR3 region is CASSLARQGLSERELFF. DNA of the CDR3: TGTGCCAGCAGCTTAGCGCGGCAGGGGCTTAGTGAGCGGGAGCTGTTTTTT.

The CDR3 nucleotides are TGCGCCAGCAGGGAAGGAGCGGGTCCTTACGAGCAGTACTTC. As protein: CASREGAGPYEQYF. The rearrangement links TRBV10-1 to TRBJ2-7; D may be TRBD2 (6 bases). Trimming took off 6 bases at V and 4 bases at J, with 16 bases between the two ends. The V gene's germline CDR1 is WNHNN and CDR2 SYGVQD (reference sequence). The CDR3 has 14 residues.

This clonotype was seen repeatedly, ten times or more. The chain combines TRBV12-3 or TRBV12-4 with TRBJ2-6; D call uncertain. The ends were cut back, 2 bases at V and 0 bases at J, with 20 bases in the middle. The CDR3 extends over 20 amino acids. The CDR3: CASSLYPGATTSSGANVLTF. In DNA form, the CDR3 reads TGTGCCAGCAGTTTATACCCAGGCGCCACAACCAGCTCTGGGGCCAACGTCCTGACTTTC.

This clonotype was seen at least ten times. CDR3 amino acids: CSAGTSIEQYF. The CDR3 DNA follows: TGCAGTGCTGGAACTAGTATCGAGCAGTACTTC. The V call is TRBV20-1, the J call TRBJ2-7, with D possibly TRBD2 on 5 matching bases. Germline CDR1 reads DFQATT; CDR2 reads SNEGSKA (reference sequence). The V end was cut by 5 bases, the J end by 6 bases, with 11 bases between. CDR3 length: 11 amino acids.

V is TRBV6-5 and J is TRBJ2-2; D unresolved. The V gene's germline CDR1 is MNHEY and CDR2 SVGAGI. The V and J ends lost 3 bases and 5 bases respectively, with 10 bases between them. CDR3 length equals 14 residues. The CDR3: CASSYTSVTGELFF. The CDR3 nucleotides read TGTGCCAGCAGTTATACGTCAGTAACCGGGGAGCTGTTTTTT.

This clonotype was seen only a few times. The chain recombines TRBV19 with TRBJ1-2; D is ambiguous. The germline V gene has CDR1 LNHDA and CDR2 SQIVND (reference sequence). The CDR3 runs to 10 residues. Deletions cut 8 bases from V and 5 bases from J, with 6 bases between. The CDR3 bases are TGTGCCAGTGGAAAATATGGCTACACCTTC. Protein product: CASGKYGYTF.

This clonotype was detected only a few times. The rearrangement joins TRBV2 to TRBJ1-6; 9 bases fit TRBD1. Unmatched junction bases numbered 9, after V lost 5 bases and J lost 7 bases. The CDR3 has 16 residues. Germline CDR1 reads SNHLY; CDR2 reads FYNNEI. The DNA for the CDR3 is TGTGCCAGCAGTCCACGGACAGGGGCTGGAAATTCACCCCTCCACTTT. It is translated as CASSPRTGAGNSPLHF.

This clonotype was found many times. This chain uses TRBV11-2 with TRBJ2-3; D perhaps matches TRBD2 (6 bases). The V gene lost 4 bases and the J gene lost 4 bases, with 6 bases spanning the gap. Germline V lookup: CDR1 SGHAT, CDR2 FQNNGV. This CDR3 region has 12 residues. CDR3 residues: CASSWGADTQYF. The CDR3 DNA reads as TGTGCCAGCAGCTGGGGGGCAGATACGCAGTATTTT.

This clonotype was counted many times. This chain uses TRBV5-5 with TRBJ2-1; D not certain. V lost 2 bases and J lost 3, with 6 bases in between. The CDR3 sequence is 13 residues long. CDR1 is SGHKS and CDR2 is YYEKEE in the germline V gene (reference sequence). CDR3 region: CASSLVNYNEQFF. CDR3 sequence (DNA): TGTGCCAGCAGCTTAGTTAACTACAATGAGCAGTTCTTC.

This clonotype was detected only a few times. V usage is TRBV4-1 and J usage is TRBJ2-1, with 8 bases matching TRBD1. The CDR3 is made up of 14 amino acids. Trimming at V came to 2 bases and at J to 12 bases, leaving 9 bases not matched to a gene. Germline lookup yields CDR1 MGHRA and CDR2 YSYEKL. The CDR3 DNA is TGCGCCAGCAGCCAAAGGGCGACAGGGGTTGGGCAGTTCTTC. Protein: CASSQRATGVGQFF.

This clonotype was found many times. V and J are TRBV29-1 and TRBJ2-7; D not resolved. V gave up 4 bases and J gave up 0 bases, with 13 bases separating them. This CDR3 comprises 14 residues. The germline CDR1 and CDR2 sequences are SQVTM and ANQGSEA. The CDR3 protein is CSVAGLVDSYEQYF. In DNA form, the CDR3 reads TGCAGCGTTGCCGGGTTGGTGGACTCCTACGAGCAGTACTTC.

This clonotype was seen only a few times. The V and J genes are TRBV20-1 and TRBJ2-6, with D perhaps TRBD1 (5 bases). The CDR3 sequence is 16 residues long. Germline CDR1 reads DFQATT; CDR2 reads SNEGSKA (reference sequence). Trimming stripped 0 bases from V and 0 bases from J, with 9 bases between. The CDR3 DNA reads as TGCAGTGCTAGAGAAATCAGGGTCTCTGGGGCCAACGTCCTGACTTTC. Translating gives CSAREIRVSGANVLTF.

This clonotype was seen only a few times. The chain employs TRBV5-6 and TRBJ1-5, with D maybe TRBD1 (5 bases). V was pared by 4 bases and J by 3 bases, with 23 bases between. This CDR3 contains 18 residues. Germline loops: CDR1 SGHDT, CDR2 YYEEEE. This chain's CDR3 is CASSPYGVVGRYNQPQHF. CDR3 bases: TGTGCCAGCAGCCCTTACGGGGTAGTGGGGCGCTACAATCAGCCCCAGCATTTT.

This clonotype was picked up many times. The V and J genes are TRBV12-3 or TRBV12-4 and TRBJ1-1; no reliable D call. V dropped 3 bases and J dropped 7 bases, with 15 bases sitting between them. The CDR3 loop spans 14 amino acids. The CDR3 protein is CASSFQAWRGEAFF. CDR3 bases: TGTGCCAGCAGTTTCCAGGCCTGGCGGGGTGAAGCTTTCTTT.

This clonotype came up many times. This chain joins TRBV11-2 and TRBJ1-1, with D possibly TRBD1 on 5 matching bases. This CDR3 region has 14 residues. Trimming removed 0 bases at V and 3 bases at J, with 8 bases between. Germline loops: CDR1 SGHAT, CDR2 FQNNGV. The CDR3: CASSLDGGYTEAFF. DNA for the CDR3: TGTGCCAGCAGCTTAGATGGGGGATACACTGAAGCTTTCTTT.

The gene calls are TRBV18 and TRBJ2-7, with D hard to call. The CDR3 covers 13 residues. Germline V CDR1 and CDR2: KGHSH, LQKENI. V was trimmed by 8 bases and J by 3 bases, leaving 14 bases between them. The CDR3 bases are TGTGCCAGCGTTGCGTCTAGTAACTACGAGCAGTACTTC. Its protein product is CASVASSNYEQYF.

This clonotype was picked up many times. The chain is built from TRBV5-6 and TRBJ1-2; TRBD1 is a possible D gene (5 bases). The CDR3 extends over 13 amino acids. Germline CDR1 is SGHDT and CDR2 is YYEEEE. The V gene lost 4 bases and the J gene lost 8 bases, with 15 bases spanning the gap. The CDR3 spells CASSPAGGLGYTF. CDR3 nucleotide sequence: TGTGCCAGCAGCCCTGCGGGGGGTCTAGGCTACACCTTC.

This clonotype was seen a handful of times. The V and J genes are TRBV15 and TRBJ2-1; possibly TRBD1 for D (6 bases). This CDR3 spans 15 amino acids. Germline values: CDR1 LNHNV, CDR2 YYDKDF (reference sequence). Trimming stripped 4 bases from V and 6 bases from J, with 16 bases between. The DNA for the CDR3 is TGTGCCACCAGCACCTACCACGGGACACCCAATGAGCAGTTCTTC. It encodes CATSTYHGTPNEQFF.

This clonotype was observed many times. The chain recombines TRBV29-1 with TRBJ1-1, with D uncertain. V lost 0 bases to trimming and J lost 1 base, with 12 bases between them. The CDR3 extends over 15 amino acids. The germline V gene encodes CDR1 SQVTM and CDR2 ANQGSEA. The CDR3 reads CSVEDLPGRNTEAFF. Written as DNA, the CDR3 is TGCAGCGTTGAAGATTTGCCGGGTCGGAACACTGAAGCTTTCTTT.

The chain is built from TRBV7-9 and TRBJ2-3; 12 bases are shared with TRBD2. Germline values: CDR1 SEHNR, CDR2 FQNEAQ (reference sequence). The CDR3 contains 18 residues. The trim removed 4 bases at V and 2 bases at J, leaving 10 bases unmatched. The CDR3, as DNA: TGTGCCAGCAGCTCATGGACTAGCGGGACCACTCCCACAGATACGCAGTATTTT. This encodes CASSSWTSGTTPTDTQYF. The whole variable domain, remainder taken from reference TRBV7-9 and TRBJ2-3, is DTGVSQNPRHKITKRGQNVTFRCDPISEHNRLYWYRQTLGQGPEFLTYFQNEAQLEKSRLLSDRFSAERPKGSFSTLEIQRTEQGDSAMYLCASSSWTSGTTPTDTQYFGPGTRLTVL.

This clonotype was seen at least ten times. The chain carries TRBV27 and TRBJ1-2; D is possibly TRBD1 (5 bases). V was trimmed by 6 bases and J by 7 bases, leaving 18 bases between them. The CDR3 runs to 14 residues. CDR1 and CDR2 (germline): MNHEY, SMNVEV (reference sequence). The DNA of the CDR3 is TGTGCCAGCAGAACATTGGGGACGAGATTTGGCTACACCTTC. It codes for CASRTLGTRFGYTF.

CDR3 residues: CASSPIGPIRGYGYTF. CDR3 nucleotides: TGTGCCAGCTCACCGATTGGGCCAATTCGGGGCTATGGCTACACCTTC. V is TRBV18 and J is TRBJ1-2; D unresolved. The CDR3 spans 16 residues. The V gene lost 3 bases and the J gene lost 4 bases, with 18 bases spanning the gap. Germline V lookup: CDR1 KGHSH, CDR2 LQKENI. Full variable domain (remainder filled in from reference TRBV18 and TRBJ1-2): NAGVMQNPRHLVRRRGQEARLRCSPMKGHSHVYWYRQLPEEGLKFMVYLQKENIIDESGMPKERFSAEFPKEGPSILRIQQVVRGDSAAYFCASSPIGPIRGYGYTFGSGTRLTVV.

This chain's CDR3 is CASSFLSGSNNEQFF. The DNA of the CDR3 is TGTGCCAGCAGCTTCCTTAGCGGGAGTAACAATGAGCAGTTCTTC. The gene calls are TRBV7-6 and TRBJ2-1; 9 bases agree with TRBD2. With 3 bases clipped from V and 5 bases from J, the junction kept 5 bases outside the gene matches. This CDR3 region has 15 residues. Germline V CDR1 and CDR2: SGHVS, FNYEAQ.

This clonotype showed up many times. The chain recombines TRBV5-4 with TRBJ2-3; 11 positions match TRBD2. The CDR3 contains 17 residues. CDR1 is SGHNT and CDR2 is YYREEE in the germline V gene (reference sequence). Losses at the gene ends were 1 base for V and 3 bases for J; bases not matched to a gene: 7. In DNA, the CDR3 is TGTGCCAGCAGCTTGTATTCGCTAGCGGGAGGAACAGATACGCAGTATTTT. Protein: CASSLYSLAGGTDTQYF.

This clonotype was seen repeatedly, ten times or more. CDR3 nucleotides: TGTGCCAGCAGTTACCGGGGGGCAGGCATCTCCTACGAGCAGTACTTC. Amino acid sequence: CASSYRGAGISYEQYF. V gene TRBV6-6 combines with J gene TRBJ2-7; D might be TRBD2 (7 bases). The V gene lost 2 bases and the J gene lost 0 bases, with 14 bases spanning the gap. The CDR3 is 16 amino acids. Germline lookup yields CDR1 MNHNY and CDR2 SVGAGI (reference sequence).

This clonotype showed up many times. The genes are TRBV7-9 and TRBJ2-2, with 11 bases that match TRBD2. Germline V gene data show CDR1 as SEHNR and CDR2 as FQNEAQ (reference sequence). V lost 0 bases to trimming and J lost 0 bases; unmatched junction nucleotides: 3. The CDR3 is 18 residues long. The CDR3 here is CASSLAGGLAANTGELFF. CDR3 nucleotide sequence: TGTGCCAGCAGCTTAGCTGGGGGACTAGCGGCGAACACCGGGGAGCTGTTTTTT.